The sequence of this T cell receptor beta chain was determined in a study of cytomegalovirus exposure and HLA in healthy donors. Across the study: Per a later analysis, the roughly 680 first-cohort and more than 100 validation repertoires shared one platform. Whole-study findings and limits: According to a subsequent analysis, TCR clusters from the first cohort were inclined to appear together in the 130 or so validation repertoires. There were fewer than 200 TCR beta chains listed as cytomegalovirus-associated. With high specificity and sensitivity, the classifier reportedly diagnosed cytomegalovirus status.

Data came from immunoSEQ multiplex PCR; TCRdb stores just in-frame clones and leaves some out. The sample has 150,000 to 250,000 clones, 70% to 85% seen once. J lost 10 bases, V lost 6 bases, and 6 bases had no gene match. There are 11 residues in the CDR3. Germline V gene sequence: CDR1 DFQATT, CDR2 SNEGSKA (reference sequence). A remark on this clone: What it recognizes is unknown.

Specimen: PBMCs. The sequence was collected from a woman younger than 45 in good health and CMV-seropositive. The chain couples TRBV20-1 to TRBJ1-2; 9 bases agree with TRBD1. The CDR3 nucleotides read TGCAGTGCCCCCTGGACAGGGGCCTACACCTTC. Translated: CSAPWTGAYTF.